These 10 T cell receptor beta chains were all obtained from the same sample, sequenced in a study of early T cells in non-severe SARS-CoV-2 infection. One entry per CDR3 protein, called by TCRdb with MiXCR from the 5' RACE reads. The profile shows 100,000 to 130,000 distinct CDR3 sequences, around 10% of them singletons. Sequenced material: whole blood. These receptors all stem from an adult who was a healthcare worker with PCR-confirmed SARS-CoV-2 infection or an uninfected control (not recorded which).

This clonotype was detected ten times or more. CDR3 in DNA: TGTGCCAGCAGTATACGGGACGGAAACAATGAGCAGTTCTTC. It translates to CASSIRDGNNEQFF. The rearrangement joins TRBV6-1 to TRBJ2-1; D may match TRBD1 or TRBD2 (5 bases each). Trimming removed 5 bases at V and 5 bases at J, with 13 bases between. Per germline, CDR1 MNHNS and CDR2 SASEGT. This CDR3 spans 14 amino acids.

This clonotype was counted between two and nine times. The chain uses TRBV5-4 and TRBJ2-3, with D possibly matching TRBD1 (6 bases). V was pared by 2 bases and J by 2 bases, with 12 bases between. The V gene's germline CDR1 is SGHNT and CDR2 YYREEE (reference sequence). The CDR3 loop spans 15 amino acids. CDR3 residues: CASSLLTGHTDTQYF. CDR3 DNA: TGTGCCAGCAGCTTATTAACGGGACACACAGATACGCAGTATTTT. Full variable domain (remainder filled in from reference TRBV5-4 and TRBJ2-3): ETGVTQSPTHLIKTRGQQVTLRCSSQSGHNTVSWYQQALGQGPQFIFQYYREEENGRGNFPPRFSGLQFPNYSSELNVNALELDDSALYLCASSLLTGHTDTQYFGPGTRLTVL.

This clonotype was seen at least ten times. This sequence joins TRBV19 and TRBJ2-2, with D possibly matching TRBD1 (6 bases). Germline CDR1 and CDR2: LNHDA and SQIVND (reference sequence). Deletions cut 3 bases from V and 2 bases from J, with 13 bases between. The CDR3 totals 16 residues. This chain's CDR3 is CASSMVGGINTGELFF. DNA of the CDR3: TGTGCCAGTAGTATGGTAGGGGGAATTAACACCGGGGAGCTGTTTTTT. Supplemented by reference TRBV19 and TRBJ2-2, the full variable domain reads DGGITQSPKYLFRKEGQNVTLSCEQNLNHDAMYWYRQDPGQGLRLIYYSQIVNDFQKGDIAEGYSVSREKKESFPLTVTSAQKNPTAFYLCASSMVGGINTGELFFGEGSRLTVL.

V and J are TRBV6-1 and TRBJ1-1; D is ambiguous. CDR1 MNHNS and CDR2 SASEGT come from the germline V gene. CDR3 length equals 12 residues. Trimming removed 7 bases at V and 5 bases at J, with 11 bases between. CDR3 bases: TGTGCCAGCAAGACCTCTGGGACTGAAGCTTTCTTT. It is translated as CASKTSGTEAFF.

This clonotype appeared a few times. The chain combines TRBV18 with TRBJ2-7; D gene uncertain. Germline CDR1 reads KGHSH; CDR2 reads LQKENI. V lost 2 bases, J lost 3 bases, and 8 bases lay in between. The CDR3 is 13 amino acids. CDR3: CASSPGSVYEQYF. Written as DNA, the CDR3 is TGTGCCAGCTCACCAGGGTCTGTCTACGAGCAGTACTTC.

At least ten counts were recorded for this clonotype. The V and J genes are TRBV19 and TRBJ1-2; D possibly corresponds to TRBD1 (5 bases). This CDR3 is 13 amino acids long. From germline, CDR1 is LNHDA and CDR2 SQIVND (reference sequence). Trimming stripped 6 bases from V and 4 bases from J, with 12 bases between. CDR3 sequence: CASRGDRSYGYTF. CDR3 nucleotide sequence: TGTGCCAGTAGAGGGGACCGATCCTATGGCTACACCTTC.

This clonotype was detected only a few times. The rearrangement joins TRBV28 to TRBJ2-7; D is uncertain. V lost 5 bases to trimming and J lost 4 bases, with 9 bases between them. The CDR3 is made up of 12 amino acids. Germline CDR1 is MDHEN and CDR2 is SYDVKM. CDR3 bases: TGTGCCAGCAGTCTCCGACGGTACGAGCAGTACTTC. It is translated as CASSLRRYEQYF.

In DNA form, the CDR3 reads TGTGCCAGCAGCTTATTTTCGGGGGGGACTAATTCACCCCTCCACTTT. Translation: CASSLFSGGTNSPLHF. This chain uses TRBV11-2 with TRBJ1-6, with TRBD1 as a possible D gene (5 bases). With 2 bases removed from V and 6 bases from J, the gap between germline ends came to 14 bases. This CDR3 comprises 16 residues. Germline CDR1 reads SGHAT; CDR2 reads FQNNGV.

The V gene is TRBV28, the J gene TRBJ2-3; weak D call: TRBD1 (6 bases). With 3 bases removed from V and 3 bases from J, the gap between germline ends came to 19 bases. CDR1 is MDHEN and CDR2 is SYDVKM in the germline V gene. The CDR3 runs to 17 residues. CDR3 residues: CASSFSGLYRVTDTQYF. The CDR3 DNA is TGTGCCAGCAGTTTTTCAGGGCTATACAGGGTTACAGATACGCAGTATTTT.

The rearrangement uses TRBV12-3 or TRBV12-4 and TRBJ2-1; D perhaps matches TRBD2 (5 bases). The CDR3 contains 15 residues. V was trimmed by 6 bases and J by 6 bases, leaving 18 bases between them. CDR3 residues: CASRTSRTAINEQFF. Written as DNA, the CDR3 is TGTGCCAGCAGGACCAGTCGGACTGCAATCAATGAGCAGTTCTTC.